This T cell receptor (beta chain) stems from a study of T-cell memory formation after mild COVID-19. Study-level information: TCR clusters showed largely donor specificity. Regarding the study as a whole: Of the contracting clones, CD4+ ones lay mainly in CM and EM, and CD8+ ones in EMRA. Second-wave clones reaching peak frequency on day 37 lacked confirmed SARS-CoV-2 specificity.

V shed 5 bases and J shed 5 bases, with 9 bases lying between them. Germline assignment: CDR1 SGHAT and CDR2 FQDESV (reference sequence). There are 12 residues in the CDR3. TCRdb recomputed calls from the 5' RACE reads with MiXCR, one row per CDR3 protein. The repertoire holds around 150,000 distinct CDR3 sequences, roughly 15% seen once, with 11% to 15% in the top ten. In regard to this clonotype: Antigen unknown.

The chain joins TRBV11-1 to TRBJ2-5; D possibly matches TRBD1 or TRBD2 (5 bases each). This clonotype originated in an adult woman who had mild COVID-19 (a few samples of this study predate the infection). Cell type and time point are not known. The sample taken for sequencing was PBMCs or a T cell subset sorted from them (not recorded which). The CDR3 nucleotides are TGTGCCAGCAGCAGGGACCCGGAGACCCAGTACTTC. This encodes CASSRDPETQYF.